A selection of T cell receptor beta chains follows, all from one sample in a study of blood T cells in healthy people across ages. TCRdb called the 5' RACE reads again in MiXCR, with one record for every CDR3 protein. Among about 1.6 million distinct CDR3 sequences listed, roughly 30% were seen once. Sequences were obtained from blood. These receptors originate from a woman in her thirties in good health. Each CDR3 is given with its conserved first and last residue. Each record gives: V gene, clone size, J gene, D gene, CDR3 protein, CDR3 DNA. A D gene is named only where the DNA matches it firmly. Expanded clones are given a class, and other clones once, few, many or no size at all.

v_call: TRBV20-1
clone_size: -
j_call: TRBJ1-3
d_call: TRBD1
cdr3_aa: CSASGTGGARNTIYF
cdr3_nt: TGCAGTGCCTCCGGGACAGGGGGCGCGAGAAACACCATATATTTT

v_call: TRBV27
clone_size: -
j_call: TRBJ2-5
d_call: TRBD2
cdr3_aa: CASSTWTSGRAGETQYF
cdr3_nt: TGTGCCAGCAGTACCTGGACTAGCGGGAGGGCGGGAGAGACCCAGTACTTC

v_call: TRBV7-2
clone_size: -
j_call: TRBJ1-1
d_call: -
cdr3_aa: CASSLMAGQNTEAFF
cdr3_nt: TGTGCCAGCAGCTTAATGGCAGGCCAGAACACTGAAGCTTTCTTT

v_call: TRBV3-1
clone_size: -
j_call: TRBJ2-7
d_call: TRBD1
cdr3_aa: CASDQGAESTQYF
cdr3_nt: TGTGCCAGCGATCAGGGGGCGGAATCGACTCAGTACTTC

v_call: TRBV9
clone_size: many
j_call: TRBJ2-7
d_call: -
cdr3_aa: CASSVGDGTYEQYF
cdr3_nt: TGTGCCAGCAGCGTAGGGGACGGAACCTACGAGCAGTACTTC

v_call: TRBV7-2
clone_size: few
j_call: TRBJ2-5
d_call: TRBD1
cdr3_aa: CASSSLTGGRETQYF
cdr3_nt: TGTGCCAGCAGCTCCCTTACAGGGGGGAGAGAGACCCAGTACTTC

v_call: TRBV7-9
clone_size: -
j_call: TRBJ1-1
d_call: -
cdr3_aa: CASSFAGWAEAFF
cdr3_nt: TGTGCCAGCAGCTTCGCGGGGTGGGCTGAAGCTTTCTTT

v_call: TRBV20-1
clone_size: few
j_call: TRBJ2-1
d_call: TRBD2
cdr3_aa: CSASSQAGGSYNEQFF
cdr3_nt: TGCAGTGCTAGTTCGCAAGCGGGGGGCTCCTACAATGAGCAGTTCTTC

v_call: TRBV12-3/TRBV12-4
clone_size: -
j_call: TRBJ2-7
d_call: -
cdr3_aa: CASSQRAGPYEQYF
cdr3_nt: TGTGCCAGCAGCCAGAGGGCGGGGCCCTACGAGCAGTACTTC

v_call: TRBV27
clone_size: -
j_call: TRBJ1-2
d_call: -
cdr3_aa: CARSLSGLDGYTF
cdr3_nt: TGTGCCCGCAGTTTATCAGGGTTGGATGGCTACACCTTC

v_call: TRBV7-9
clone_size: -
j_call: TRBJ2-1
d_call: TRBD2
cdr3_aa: CASSQLAGASYNEQFF
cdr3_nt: TGTGCCAGCAGTCAACTAGCGGGGGCCTCCTACAATGAGCAGTTCTTC

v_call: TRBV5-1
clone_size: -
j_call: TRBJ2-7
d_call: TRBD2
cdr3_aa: CASGLLAGGGEQYF
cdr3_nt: TGCGCCAGCGGACTCCTAGCGGGAGGCGGCGAGCAGTACTTC

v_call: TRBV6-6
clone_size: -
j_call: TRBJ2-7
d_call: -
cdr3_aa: CASSYVGETAYEQYF
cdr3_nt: TGTGCCAGCAGTTACGTGGGGGAGACGGCTTACGAGCAGTACTTC

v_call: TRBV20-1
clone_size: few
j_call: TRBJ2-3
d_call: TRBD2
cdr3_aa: CSAHGLAGPTDTQYF
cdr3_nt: TGCAGTGCCCACGGACTAGCGGGACCCACAGATACGCAGTATTTT

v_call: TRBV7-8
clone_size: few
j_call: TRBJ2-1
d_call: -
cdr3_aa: CASSLYGIAYNEQFF
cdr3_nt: TGTGCCAGCAGCTTATACGGGATCGCCTACAATGAGCAGTTCTTC

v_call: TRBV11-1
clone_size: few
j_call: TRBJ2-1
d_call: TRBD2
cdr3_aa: CASSSTHFKSGRKGSSYSEQFF
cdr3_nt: TGTGCCAGCAGCTCAACCCATTTCAAGAGCGGGAGAAAGGGGAGCTCCTACAGTGAGCAGTTCTTC

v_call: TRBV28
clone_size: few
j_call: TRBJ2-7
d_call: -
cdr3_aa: CASENNGVSYEQYF
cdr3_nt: TGTGCCAGCGAGAACAACGGGGTATCCTACGAGCAGTACTTC

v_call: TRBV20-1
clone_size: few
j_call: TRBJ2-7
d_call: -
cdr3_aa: CSARDAWGTEQYF
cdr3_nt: TGCAGTGCTAGAGATGCTTGGGGAACCGAGCAGTACTTC

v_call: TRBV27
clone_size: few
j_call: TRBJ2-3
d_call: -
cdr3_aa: CASSLFRFTDTQYF
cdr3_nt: TGTGCCAGCAGTTTATTCAGGTTCACAGATACGCAGTATTTT

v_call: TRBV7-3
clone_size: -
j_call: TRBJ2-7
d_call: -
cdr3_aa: CASSLSVTSEQYF
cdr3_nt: TGTGCCAGCAGCTTAAGCGTTACCAGCGAGCAGTACTTC

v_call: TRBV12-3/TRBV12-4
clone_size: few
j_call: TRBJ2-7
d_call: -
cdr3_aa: CASSQYPRRAGFYEQYF
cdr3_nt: TGTGCCAGCAGCCAGTATCCCAGGAGGGCTGGTTTCTACGAGCAGTACTTC

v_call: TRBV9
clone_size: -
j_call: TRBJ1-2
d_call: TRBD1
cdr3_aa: CVSSFGTGNLNGYTF
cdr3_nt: TGTGTCAGCAGCTTCGGGACAGGGAACTTGAATGGCTACACCTTC

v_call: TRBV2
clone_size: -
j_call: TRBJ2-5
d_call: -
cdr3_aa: CASSVYGIETQYF
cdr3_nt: TGTGCCAGCAGTGTATATGGAATCGAGACCCAGTACTTC

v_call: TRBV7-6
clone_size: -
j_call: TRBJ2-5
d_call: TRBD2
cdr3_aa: CASSSGLGTTYQETQYF
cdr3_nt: TGTGCCAGCAGCTCCGGTCTTGGGACTACTTACCAAGAGACCCAGTACTTC

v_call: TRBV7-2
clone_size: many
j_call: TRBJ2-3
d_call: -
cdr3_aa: CASSLTPSTDTQYF
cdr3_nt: TGTGCCAGCAGCTTAACCCCCTCCACAGATACGCAGTATTTT

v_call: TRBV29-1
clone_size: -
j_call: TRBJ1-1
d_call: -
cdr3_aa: CSVETGRNTEAFF
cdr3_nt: TGCAGCGTTGAAACAGGGCGGAACACTGAAGCTTTCTTT

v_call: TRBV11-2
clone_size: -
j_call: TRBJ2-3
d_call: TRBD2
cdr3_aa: CASSPGTSGGSSTDTQYF
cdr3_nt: TGTGCCAGCAGCCCCGGGACTAGCGGGGGGTCTAGCACAGATACGCAGTATTTT

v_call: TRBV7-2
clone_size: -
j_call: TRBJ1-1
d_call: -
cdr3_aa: CASSLAWSPSTEAFF
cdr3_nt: TGTGCCAGCAGCTTAGCGTGGAGTCCTTCCACTGAAGCTTTCTTT

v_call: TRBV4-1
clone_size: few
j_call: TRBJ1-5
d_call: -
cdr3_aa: CASSPGVLPVDNQPQHF
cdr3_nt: TGCGCCAGCAGCCCAGGGGTGCTCCCCGTCGACAATCAGCCCCAGCATTTT

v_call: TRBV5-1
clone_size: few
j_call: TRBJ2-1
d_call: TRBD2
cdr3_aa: CASSSYIAGGSYNEQFF
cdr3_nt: TGCGCCAGCAGCTCCTATATAGCGGGAGGCTCCTACAATGAGCAGTTCTTC

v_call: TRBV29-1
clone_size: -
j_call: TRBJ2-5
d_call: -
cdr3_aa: CSVDAGPMGETQYF
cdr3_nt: TGCAGCGTTGATGCGGGTCCCATGGGGGAGACCCAGTACTTC

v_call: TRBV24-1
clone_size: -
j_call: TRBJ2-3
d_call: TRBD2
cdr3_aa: CATSAPTPGGGYTQYF
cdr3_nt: TGTGCCACCAGTGCCCCCACTCCGGGGGGAGGATATACGCAGTATTTT

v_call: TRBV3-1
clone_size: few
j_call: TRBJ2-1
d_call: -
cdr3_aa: CASSQDLLDSYNEQFF
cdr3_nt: TGTGCCAGCAGCCAAGATCTTCTAGACTCCTACAATGAGCAGTTCTTC

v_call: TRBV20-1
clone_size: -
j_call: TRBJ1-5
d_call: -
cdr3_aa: CSAQDRSYNQPQHF
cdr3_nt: TGCAGTGCCCAAGACAGGAGTTACAATCAGCCCCAGCATTTT

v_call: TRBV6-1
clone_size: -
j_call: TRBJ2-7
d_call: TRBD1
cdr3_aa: CASSGGGRYYEQYF
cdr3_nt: TGTGCCAGCAGTGGAGGGGGCAGGTACTACGAGCAGTACTTC

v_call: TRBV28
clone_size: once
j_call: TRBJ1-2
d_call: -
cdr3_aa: CASSAARRLYGYTF
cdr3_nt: TGTGCCAGCAGTGCCGCACGCAGGCTCTATGGCTACACCTTC

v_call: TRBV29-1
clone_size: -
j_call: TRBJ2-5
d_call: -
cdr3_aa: CSAAMDSQETQYF
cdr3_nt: TGCAGCGCCGCGATGGACAGTCAAGAGACCCAGTACTTC

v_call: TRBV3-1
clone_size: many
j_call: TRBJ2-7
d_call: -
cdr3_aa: CASSPGGFYEQYF
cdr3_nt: TGTGCCAGCAGCCCCGGGGGCTTCTACGAGCAGTACTTC

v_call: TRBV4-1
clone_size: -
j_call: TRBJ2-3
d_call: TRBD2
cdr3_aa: CASSQEGTSGRTDTQYF
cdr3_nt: TGCGCCAGCAGCCAAGAGGGGACTAGCGGCCGCACAGATACGCAGTATTTT

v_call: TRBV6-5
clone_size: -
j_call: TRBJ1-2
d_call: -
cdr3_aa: CASSPGTRYGYTF
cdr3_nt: TGTGCCAGCAGTCCCGGGACTCGATATGGCTACACCTTC

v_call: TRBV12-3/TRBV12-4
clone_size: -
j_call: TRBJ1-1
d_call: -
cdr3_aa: CASSTRTSFSAEAFF
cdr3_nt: TGTGCCAGCAGTACTCGGACGTCTTTCAGCGCTGAAGCTTTCTTT

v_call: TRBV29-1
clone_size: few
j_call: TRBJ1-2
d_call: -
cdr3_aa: CSVVKGTYGYTF
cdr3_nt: TGCAGCGTTGTAAAGGGGACCTATGGCTACACCTTC

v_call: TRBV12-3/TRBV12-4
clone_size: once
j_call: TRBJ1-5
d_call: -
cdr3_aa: CASSWNSNQPQHF
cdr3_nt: TGTGCCAGCAGTTGGAACAGCAATCAGCCCCAGCATTTT

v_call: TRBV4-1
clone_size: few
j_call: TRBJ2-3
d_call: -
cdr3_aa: CASSSGSRASSSDTQYF
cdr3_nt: TGCGCCAGCAGCTCCGGATCCCGGGCCTCATCCTCAGATACGCAGTATTTT

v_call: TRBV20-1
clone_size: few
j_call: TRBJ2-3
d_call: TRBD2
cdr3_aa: CSPPPIAGGLSTDTQYF
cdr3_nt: TGCAGTCCTCCTCCTATAGCGGGAGGATTGAGCACAGATACGCAGTATTTT

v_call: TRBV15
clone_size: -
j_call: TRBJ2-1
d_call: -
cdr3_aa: CATSKAPGVGYNEQFF
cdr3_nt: TGTGCCACCAGCAAGGCCCCGGGAGTAGGGTACAATGAGCAGTTCTTC

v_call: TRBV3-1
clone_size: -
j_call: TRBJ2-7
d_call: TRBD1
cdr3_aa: CASSHMDRGQEQYF
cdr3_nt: TGTGCCAGCAGCCATATGGACAGGGGGCAAGAGCAGTACTTC

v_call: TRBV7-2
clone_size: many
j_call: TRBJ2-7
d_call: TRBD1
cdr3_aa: CASSLRTGDEQYF
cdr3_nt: TGTGCCAGCAGCCTTAGGACAGGGGACGAGCAGTACTTC

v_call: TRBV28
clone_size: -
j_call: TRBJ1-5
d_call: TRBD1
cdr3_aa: CASSSGGRGPDQPQHF
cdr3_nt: TGTGCCAGCAGTTCAGGGGGCAGAGGTCCCGATCAGCCCCAGCATTTT

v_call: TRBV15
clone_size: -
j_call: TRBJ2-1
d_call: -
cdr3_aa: CATSKGPNNEQFF
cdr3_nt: TGTGCCACCAGCAAAGGACCCAACAATGAGCAGTTCTTC

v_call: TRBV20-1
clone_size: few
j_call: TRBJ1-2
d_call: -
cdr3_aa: CSASELLYGYTF
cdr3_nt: TGCAGTGCTAGCGAACTCCTCTATGGCTACACCTTC

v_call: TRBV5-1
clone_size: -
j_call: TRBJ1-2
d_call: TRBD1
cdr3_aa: CASSLGQGISGYTF
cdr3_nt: TGCGCCAGCAGCCTGGGACAGGGTATCAGTGGCTACACCTTC

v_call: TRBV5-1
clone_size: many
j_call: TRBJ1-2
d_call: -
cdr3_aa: CASSDDNGYTF
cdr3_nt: TGCGCCAGCAGCGATGACAATGGCTACACCTTC

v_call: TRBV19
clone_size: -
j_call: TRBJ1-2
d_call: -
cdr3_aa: CASRHSGSSYGYTF
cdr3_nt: TGTGCCAGTAGACACAGTGGTTCATCTTATGGCTACACCTTC

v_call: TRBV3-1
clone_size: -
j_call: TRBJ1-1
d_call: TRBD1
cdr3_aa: CASSQGVPGQVNTEAFF
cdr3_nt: TGTGCCAGCAGCCAAGGGGTTCCGGGACAGGTGAACACTGAAGCTTTCTTT

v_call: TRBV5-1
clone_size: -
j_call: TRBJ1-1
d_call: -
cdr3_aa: CASSFSGVGAEAFF
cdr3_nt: TGCGCCAGCAGCTTTTCAGGGGTTGGGGCTGAAGCTTTCTTT

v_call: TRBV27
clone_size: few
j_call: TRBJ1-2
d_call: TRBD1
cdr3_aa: CASSLGTGGRAGYTF
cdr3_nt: TGTGCCAGCAGTTTGGGGACAGGGGGACGGGCTGGCTACACCTTC

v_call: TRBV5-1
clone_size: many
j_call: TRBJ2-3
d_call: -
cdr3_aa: CASSLSGDTQYF
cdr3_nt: TGTGCCAGCAGCTTATCGGGAGATACGCAGTATTTT

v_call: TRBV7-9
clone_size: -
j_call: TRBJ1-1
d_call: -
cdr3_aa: CASSPIRNTEAFF
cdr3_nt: TGTGCCAGCAGCCCCATTCGAAACACTGAAGCTTTCTTT

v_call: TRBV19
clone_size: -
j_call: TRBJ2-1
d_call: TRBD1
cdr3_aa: CASSILGRDSSYNEQFF
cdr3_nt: TGTGCCAGTAGTATATTGGGCCGGGACAGCAGCTACAATGAGCAGTTCTTC